These T cell receptor beta chains were read from a single sample in a study of PD-1 blockade in mismatch repair-deficient tumors. This table comes from immunoSEQ multiplex PCR, and its TCRdb copy is limited to in-frame clones, with some not included. The sample lists approximately 38,000 clones; about 85% were seen once. This material consisted of peripheral blood, taken about 81 weeks after starting pembrolizumab. The receptors originated from an adult with mismatch repair-deficient cancer. Each CDR3 is given with its conserved first and last residue. The D gene is left open where the match is weak. Not all rows give a size; the values are once, few, many and, for expanded clones, a class.

j_call	v_call	clone_size	d_call	cdr3_nt	cdr3_aa
TRBJ1-1	TRBV5-6	.	TRBD1	TGTGCCAGCAGCTACGGGACAGACCTCCGCGAGGCTTTCTTT	CASSYGTDLREAFF
TRBJ2-1	TRBV14	.	.	TGTGCCAGCAGCCAAAGTGGAGGGAATGAGCAGTTCTTC	CASSQSGGNEQFF
TRBJ2-2	TRBV19	.	TRBD1	TGTGCCAGTAGTATGGCGACGACAGGGATCACCGGGGAGCTGTTTTTT	CASSMATTGITGELFF
TRBJ2-1	TRBV14	.	.	TGTGCCAGCAGCCAAGATCAGGGGCGGGAAAACAATGAGCAGTTCTTC	CASSQDQGRENNEQFF
TRBJ2-1	TRBV4-1	once	.	TGCGCCAGCAGCCGCCTACAAACAAGCGTCGGCTTTTACAATGAGCAGTTCTTC	CASSRLQTSVGFYNEQFF
TRBJ2-1	TRBV27	.	.	TGTGCCAGCATTGAAAAGGGCCACAATGAGCAGTTCTTC	CASIEKGHNEQFF
TRBJ1-4	TRBV6-4	.	.	TGTGCCAGCAGTGAGGGCCGACCGAGAAGAAAAAATGAAAAACTGTTTTTT	CASSEGRPRRKNEKLFF
TRBJ2-7	TRBV25-1	.	.	TGTGCCAGCGGCACAGGGCCCGAGCAGTACTTC	CASGTGPEQYF
TRBJ2-1	TRBV29-1	once	TRBD2	TGCAGCGCCAGGCCTAGCGGGATCAATGAGCAGTTCTTC	CSARPSGINEQFF
TRBJ2-1	TRBV27	.	TRBD2	TGTGCCAGCAGACTAGCGGGAAGGTACAATGAGCAGTTCTTC	CASRLAGRYNEQFF
TRBJ2-2	TRBV4-2	.	.	TGTGCCAGCAGCCAAGATCAGGCAGACACCGGGGAGCTGTTTTTT	CASSQDQADTGELFF
TRBJ1-3	TRBV18	few	.	TGTGCCAGCTCACCAGAGCGGGGAAACACCATATATTTT	CASSPERGNTIYF
TRBJ2-3	TRBV10-3	.	TRBD2	TGTGCCATCAGTGTTAAGGGAGGGGAAATAGATACGCAGTATTTT	CAISVKGGEIDTQYF
TRBJ2-7	TRBV7-8	.	TRBD2	TGTGCCAGCAGCTTCGGACTAGCGGACCACGAGCAGTACTTC	CASSFGLADHEQYF
TRBJ2-7	TRBV6-5	.	.	TGTGCCAGCAGGTCCGGGCCCGAGCAGTACTTC	CASRSGPEQYF
TRBJ2-2	TRBV7-9	.	TRBD1	TGTGCCAGCAGCTCCAAAAGGACAGGGGCAGGCACCGGGGAGCTGTTTTTT	CASSSKRTGAGTGELFF
TRBJ1-1	TRBV7-6	.	.	TGTGCCAGCAGCTTAGTCGCAGGGTCTGAAGCTTTCTTT	CASSLVAGSEAFF
TRBJ2-3	TRBV10-1	.	TRBD2	TGCGCCAGCAGCGAGACTAGCGGGGTCCAAGATACGCAGTATTTT	CASSETSGVQDTQYF
TRBJ1-3	TRBV15	.	.	TGTGCCACCAGCAGAGATACAGCAATCTCTGGAAACACCATATATTTT	CATSRDTAISGNTIYF
TRBJ2-7	TRBV7-9	.	.	TGTGCCAGCAGTTTTCCTTCCGGGATTTCCTACGAGCAGTACTTC	CASSFPSGISYEQYF
TRBJ1-2	TRBV6-5	few	.	TGTGCCAGCAGTGACACCTATGGCTACACCTTC	CASSDTYGYTF
TRBJ1-5	TRBV2	once	.	TGTGCCAGCAGTACCGGGACCATTAGCAATCAGCCCCAGCATTTT	CASSTGTISNQPQHF
TRBJ2-3	TRBV6-1	.	.	TGTGCCAGCAGTGATGATGGCCCCTCTAGCACAGATACGCAGTATTTT	CASSDDGPSSTDTQYF
TRBJ2-3	TRBV29-1	.	.	TGCAGCGTTGATCAAGACCGCACAGATACGCAGTATTTT	CSVDQDRTDTQYF
TRBJ2-7	TRBV14	.	.	TGTGCCAGCAGCCGCGAGGGGGGTGAGCAGTACTTC	CASSREGGEQYF
TRBJ2-1	TRBV7-2	.	.	TGTGCCAGCAGCTTAGCGGGGGGATATACTAGGAATGAGCAGTTCTTC	CASSLAGGYTRNEQFF
TRBJ2-5	TRBV6-5	.	TRBD2	TGTGCCAGCAGTTACGCCCTAGCGGATAAAGAGACCCAGTACTTC	CASSYALADKETQYF
TRBJ2-7	TRBV21-1	.	.	TGTGCCAGCAGCAAACGCGGAAAGAGCTCCTACGAGCAGTACTTC	CASSKRGKSSYEQYF
TRBJ2-6	TRBV18	.	.	TGTGCCAGCGGGCAGGGGGGCAACGTCCTGACTTTC	CASGQGGNVLTF
TRBJ2-2	TRBV7-6	.	TRBD2	TGTGCCAGCAGCTTAGGGCGGGAGGATAACACCGGGGAGCTGTTTTTT	CASSLGREDNTGELFF
TRBJ1-1	TRBV21-1	.	.	TGTGCCAGCAGCTTGCGTAAAAGGAACACTGAAGCTTTCTTT	CASSLRKRNTEAFF
TRBJ2-7	TRBV2	.	TRBD2	TGTGCCAGCAATGAGCGGGATACCTCCTACGAGCAGTACTTC	CASNERDTSYEQYF
TRBJ2-1	TRBV5-1	.	.	TGCGCCAGCAGCCTGTCTTTAGACCACTACAATGAGCAGTTCTTC	CASSLSLDHYNEQFF
TRBJ2-3	TRBV9	.	TRBD2	TGTGCCAGCAGCGTAAGAGCGGGAGATTCAGGGGATACGCAGTATTTT	CASSVRAGDSGDTQYF
TRBJ2-7	TRBV4-1	.	TRBD2	TGCGCCAGCAGACGGTCTTTTGCGGGGGACTACGAGCAGTACTTC	CASRRSFAGDYEQYF
TRBJ2-1	TRBV2	once	.	TGTGCCAGCAGTGCCGGGATATCCTACAATGAGCAGTTCTTC	CASSAGISYNEQFF
TRBJ2-2	TRBV7-3	.	TRBD2	TGTGCCAGCAGCTTAGGACTAGCGTGGACCGGGGAGCTGTTTTTT	CASSLGLAWTGELFF
TRBJ1-3	TRBV2	few	TRBD1	TGTGCCAGCAGTGACGGACAGGGAACTGGAAACACCATATATTTT	CASSDGQGTGNTIYF
TRBJ2-2	TRBV25-1	once	TRBD2	TGTGCCAGCAGTGAATTAGGCCTAGCGGGCACCGGGGAGCTGTTTTTT	CASSELGLAGTGELFF
TRBJ1-3	TRBV29-1	.	.	TGCAGCGTTGATGAAGGGTTCGACAGGCCGTCCTCTGGAAACACCATATATTTT	CSVDEGFDRPSSGNTIYF
TRBJ2-4	TRBV19	.	TRBD2	TGTGCCAGTAGTATAGCGGGGGAGGGGAAGGACATTCAGTACTTC	CASSIAGEGKDIQYF
TRBJ2-7	TRBV5-4	.	TRBD2	TGTGCCAGCAGCTTGAAGGTCCAGAGACTAGCGGGGGACTACGAGCAGTACTTC	CASSLKVQRLAGDYEQYF
TRBJ2-2	TRBV5-4	.	.	TGTGCCAGCAGCCTTCCCGTTGGGACCGGGGAGCTGTTTTTT	CASSLPVGTGELFF